This T cell receptor (beta chain) was profiled in a study of shared clonotypes between healthy human individuals. Across the study: The study enrolled two women and a few men aged 18 to 49. General study points: In the sorted subsets, rarefaction showed sequencing was incomplete despite large depth.

The method was immunoSEQ multiplex PCR; TCRdb's version includes in-frame clones alone and lacks a portion of them. This sample has approximately 2,000,000 clones, with under 95% found just once. Germline V gives CDR1 KGHSH, CDR2 LQKENI. V was shortened by 2 bases and J by 0 bases, with 8 bases between the two germline ends. The length of the CDR3 is 15 residues. As regards this clone: Its antigen is unknown.

The sequenced sample consisted of naive CD4+ T cells from PBMCs. Regarding subset: CD45RA+ positively selected. The chain has TRBV18 and TRBJ2-1; no clear D gene. The origin of this receptor is a man aged 18 to 30 in good health. Some clones in this sample may be carry-over from other donors' samples. CDR3 coding DNA: TGTGCCAGCTCACCAATCGCGGACTCCTACAATGAGCAGTTCTTC. Protein sequence: CASSPIADSYNEQFF.